The rows below give T cell receptor beta chains drawn from one sample of a study of blood T cell repertoires in COVID-19. TCRdb's copy holds only in-frame clones and misses some; the assay was immunoSEQ multiplex PCR. The table lists just over 75,000 clones, around 80% of them singletons. The sample consisted of peripheral blood. These receptors all come from a man between 60 and 70 years old with active or convalescent COVID-19. Both conserved end residues are part of each CDR3. Fields, in order: clone size, D gene, V gene, J gene, CDR3 protein, CDR3 DNA. D genes are given only for firm matches. Only part of the rows carry a size: once, few, many, or a class if the clone is expanded.

>-|TRBD1|TRBV7-8|TRBJ1-1
CASSLRTGQTEAFF
TGTGCCAGCAGCCTCCGGACAGGGCAGACTGAAGCTTTCTTT
>-|TRBD1|TRBV7-9|TRBJ2-7
CASTRDRGYEQYF
TGTGCCAGCACCCGGGACAGGGGCTACGAGCAGTACTTC
>-|-|TRBV12-3/TRBV12-4|TRBJ1-2
CASSYDRYGYTF
TGTGCCAGCAGTTACGACAGATATGGCTACACCTTC
>few|TRBD1|TRBV24-1|TRBJ1-5
CATSKAGTGGSGSNQPQHF
TGTGCCACCAGTAAGGCCGGGACAGGGGGATCTGGGAGCAATCAGCCCCAGCATTTT
>-|TRBD2|TRBV7-9|TRBJ2-7
CASSLLAGGYEQYF
TGTGCCAGCAGCTTATTAGCGGGGGGATACGAGCAGTACTTC
>-|-|TRBV10-3|TRBJ1-2
CAISGGEGANYGYTF
TGTGCCATCAGTGGGGGGGAGGGAGCTAACTATGGCTACACCTTC
>-|-|TRBV7-9|TRBJ1-2
CASSFAGVSYGYTF
TGTGCCAGCAGCTTTGCAGGGGTCTCCTATGGCTACACCTTC
>-|-|TRBV7-2|TRBJ2-4
CASSPGDGLAKNIQYF
TGTGCCAGCAGCCCGGGGGACGGATTAGCCAAAAACATTCAGTACTTC
>-|TRBD1|TRBV7-2|TRBJ1-1
CASSTRRGRATEAFF
TGTGCCAGCAGCACCCGCAGGGGGCGCGCCACTGAAGCTTTCTTT
>few|TRBD1|TRBV6-2/TRBV6-3|TRBJ1-6
CASSYSRDRGQFDNSPLHF
TGTGCCAGCAGTTACTCCCGGGACAGGGGCCAATTCGACAATTCACCCCTCCACTTT
>-|TRBD1|TRBV29-1|TRBJ2-1
CSVDGQGTYNEQFF
TGCAGCGTTGACGGACAGGGCACATACAATGAGCAGTTCTTC
>-|TRBD2|TRBV6-6|TRBJ2-3
CASSYSPGGPRDTQYF
TGTGCCAGCAGTTACTCCCCGGGGGGGCCACGGGATACGCAGTATTTT
>-|TRBD1|TRBV3-1/TRBV3-2|TRBJ1-1
CASSPRQGQQEAFF
TGTGCCAGCAGCCCTCGACAGGGCCAACAAGAGGCTTTCTTT
>few|-|TRBV9|TRBJ1-2
CASSPFGRGNYGYTF
TGTGCCAGCAGTCCCTTCGGGAGGGGAAACTATGGCTACACCTTC
>-|-|TRBV11-3|TRBJ2-5
CASSLGPTQETQYF
TGTGCCAGCAGCTTAGGGCCCACCCAAGAGACCCAGTACTTC
>-|-|TRBV11-1|TRBJ2-2
CASRIRESNTGELFF
TGTGCCAGCAGGATCCGGGAGTCGAACACCGGGGAGCTGTTTTTT
>-|-|TRBV19|TRBJ1-5
CASSIQDSGNQPQHF
TGTGCCAGTAGTATCCAGGACAGTGGCAATCAGCCCCAGCATTTT
>-|-|TRBV6-2/TRBV6-3|TRBJ1-1
CASSEEGTFSEAFF
TGTGCCAGCAGTGAGGAGGGGACCTTCTCTGAAGCTTTCTTT
>-|TRBD2|TRBV7-2|TRBJ2-2
CASSLGGVAGNPGELFF
TGTGCCAGCAGCTTAGGGGGGGTAGCGGGAAACCCCGGGGAGCTGTTTTTT
>-|TRBD1|TRBV25-1|TRBJ1-1
CASSALTGMNTEAFF
TGTGCCAGCAGTGCATTGACAGGGATGAACACTGAAGCTTTCTTT
>-|-|TRBV4-3|TRBJ2-7
CASSLGLTTYEQYF
TGCGCCAGCAGCCTCGGTCTAACTACCTACGAGCAGTACTTC
>-|TRBD1|TRBV6-5|TRBJ1-1
CATRKAGTANTEAFF
TGTGCCACCAGGAAGGCCGGGACAGCGAACACTGAAGCTTTCTTT
>few|-|TRBV9|TRBJ1-6
CASSVEEGPALLNSPLHF
TGTGCCAGCAGCGTAGAGGAGGGGCCAGCCCTTTTGAATTCACCCCTCCACTTT
>-|-|TRBV12-3/TRBV12-4|TRBJ1-6
CASTSSYNSPLHF
TGTGCCAGCACCAGCTCCTATAATTCACCCCTCCACTTT
>-|-|TRBV5-1|TRBJ1-1
CASSLGAAREAFF
TGCGCCAGCAGCTTGGGGGCCGCCAGGGAAGCTTTCTTT
>once|-|TRBV7-2|TRBJ2-1
CASSLGTSSNEQFF
TGTGCCAGCAGCTTGGGGACTTCCAGCAATGAGCAGTTCTTC
>-|-|TRBV4-2|TRBJ2-2
CASSQEGRVNTGELFF
TGTGCCAGCAGCCAAGAGGGCAGGGTGAACACCGGGGAGCTGTTTTTT
>-|-|TRBV12-5|TRBJ1-5
CASGRVAGELSKANQPQHF
TGTGCTAGTGGCCGCGTGGCGGGGGAACTTTCCAAGGCTAATCAGCCCCAGCATTTT
>-|TRBD1|TRBV6-5|TRBJ2-2
CASSYGTGFPGELFF
TGTGCCAGCAGTTACGGGACAGGGTTCCCCGGGGAGCTGTTTTTT
>once|-|TRBV19|TRBJ1-4
CASTPSTFGTTNEKLFF
TGTGCCAGTACCCCATCTACGTTCGGGACAACTAATGAAAAACTGTTTTTT
>-|-|TRBV3-1/TRBV3-2|TRBJ2-7
CASSHETGPYEQYF
TGTGCCAGCAGCCATGAGACTGGTCCCTACGAGCAGTACTTC
>-|-|TRBV12-5|TRBJ1-6
CASGSGTNNSPLHF
TGTGCTAGTGGCTCCGGGACAAATAATTCACCCCTCCACTTT
>once|-|TRBV11-2|TRBJ2-5
CASSLVWQGKETQYF
TGTGCCAGCAGCTTAGTGTGGCAGGGGAAGGAGACCCAGTACTTC
>-|-|TRBV3-1/TRBV3-2|TRBJ1-2
CASSQGTGWAQGYTF
TGTGCCAGCAGCCAAGGAACGGGGTGGGCCCAGGGCTACACCTTC
>-|-|TRBV19|TRBJ1-2
CASSTSPGSLYGYTF
TGTGCCAGTAGTACCTCTCCCGGGTCCTTATATGGCTACACCTTC
>-|TRBD1|TRBV5-8|TRBJ2-1
CASSLESRGPEQFF
TGTGCCAGCAGCTTGGAGTCAAGGGGGCCTGAGCAGTTCTTC
>-|-|TRBV5-8|TRBJ2-7
CASSLKGPRGEQYF
TGTGCCAGCAGCTTGAAAGGGCCCCGGGGCGAGCAGTACTTC
>once|TRBD1|TRBV7-9|TRBJ2-5
CASSSPSGTGGETQYF
TGTGCCAGCAGCTCACCCTCCGGGACAGGGGGCGAGACCCAGTACTTC
>few|-|TRBV4-3|TRBJ1-2
CASSQEGRGYDGYTF
TGCGCCAGCAGCCAAGAAGGGAGGGGGTATGATGGCTACACCTTC
>few|TRBD1|TRBV11-1|TRBJ1-6
CASSRTGNNSPLHF
TGTGCCAGCAGCCGGACAGGAAATAATTCACCCCTCCACTTT
>-|TRBD1|TRBV9|TRBJ1-5
CASSVGTGGREPQHF
TGTGCCAGCAGCGTAGGAACAGGGGGTAGAGAGCCCCAGCATTTT
>-|-|TRBV19|TRBJ2-3
CASRYSGTLTDTQYF
TGTGCCAGTCGGTATAGCGGTACTCTGACAGATACGCAGTATTTT
>-|-|TRBV5-1|TRBJ1-2
CASSLEDTGIYGYTF
TGCGCCAGCAGCTTGGAAGACACCGGAATCTATGGCTACACCTTC
>-|TRBD1|TRBV2|TRBJ2-7
CASNPGTGSYEQYF
TGTGCCAGCAATCCCGGGACAGGGTCCTACGAGCAGTACTTC
>-|-|TRBV18|TRBJ2-7
CASSPPEGTPQYF
TGTGCCAGCTCACCACCGGAGGGTACGCCGCAGTACTTC